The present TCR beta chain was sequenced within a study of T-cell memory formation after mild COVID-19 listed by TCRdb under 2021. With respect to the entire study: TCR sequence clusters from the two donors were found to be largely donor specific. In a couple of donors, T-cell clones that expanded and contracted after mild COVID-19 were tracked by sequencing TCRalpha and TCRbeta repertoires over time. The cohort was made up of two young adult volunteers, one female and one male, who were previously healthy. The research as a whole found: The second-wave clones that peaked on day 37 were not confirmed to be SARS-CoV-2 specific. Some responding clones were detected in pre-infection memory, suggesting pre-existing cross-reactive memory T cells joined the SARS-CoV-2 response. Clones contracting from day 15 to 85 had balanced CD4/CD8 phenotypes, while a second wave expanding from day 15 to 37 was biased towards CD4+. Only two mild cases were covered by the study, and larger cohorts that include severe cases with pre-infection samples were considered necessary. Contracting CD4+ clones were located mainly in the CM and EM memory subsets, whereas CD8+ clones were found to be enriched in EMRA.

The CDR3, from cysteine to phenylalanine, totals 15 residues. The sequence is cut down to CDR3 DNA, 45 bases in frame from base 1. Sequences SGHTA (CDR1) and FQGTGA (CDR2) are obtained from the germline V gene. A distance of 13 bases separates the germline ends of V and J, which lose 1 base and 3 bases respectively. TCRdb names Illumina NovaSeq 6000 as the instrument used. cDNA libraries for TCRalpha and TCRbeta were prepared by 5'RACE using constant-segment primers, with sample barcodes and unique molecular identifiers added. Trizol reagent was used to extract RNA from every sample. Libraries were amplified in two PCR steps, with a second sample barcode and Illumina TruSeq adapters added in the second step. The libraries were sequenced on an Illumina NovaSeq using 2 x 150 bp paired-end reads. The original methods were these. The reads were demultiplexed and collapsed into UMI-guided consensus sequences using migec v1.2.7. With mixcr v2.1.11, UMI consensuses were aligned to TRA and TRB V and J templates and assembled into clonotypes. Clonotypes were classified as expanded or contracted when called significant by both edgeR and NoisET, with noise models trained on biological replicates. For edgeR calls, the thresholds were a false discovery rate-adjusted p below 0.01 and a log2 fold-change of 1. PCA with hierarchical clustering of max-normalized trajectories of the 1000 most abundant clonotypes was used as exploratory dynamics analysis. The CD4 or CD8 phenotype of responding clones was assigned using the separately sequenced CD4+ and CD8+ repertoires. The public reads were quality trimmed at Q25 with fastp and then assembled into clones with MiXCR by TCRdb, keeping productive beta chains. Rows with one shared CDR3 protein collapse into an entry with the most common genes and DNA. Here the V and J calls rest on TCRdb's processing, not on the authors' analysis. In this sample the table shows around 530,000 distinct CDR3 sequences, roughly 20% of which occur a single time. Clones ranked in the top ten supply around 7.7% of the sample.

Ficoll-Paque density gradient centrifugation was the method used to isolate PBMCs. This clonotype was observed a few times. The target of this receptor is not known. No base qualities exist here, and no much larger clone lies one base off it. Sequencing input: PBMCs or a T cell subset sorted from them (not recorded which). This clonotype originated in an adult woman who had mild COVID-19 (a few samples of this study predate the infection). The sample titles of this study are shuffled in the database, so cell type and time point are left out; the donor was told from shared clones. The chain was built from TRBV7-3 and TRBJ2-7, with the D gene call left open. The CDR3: CASSLMAGAFYEQYF. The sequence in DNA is TGTGCCAGCAGCTTAATGGCAGGTGCCTTCTACGAGCAGTACTTC. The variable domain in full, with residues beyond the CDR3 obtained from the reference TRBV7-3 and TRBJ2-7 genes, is GAGVSQTPSNKVTEKGKYVELRCDPISGHTALYWYRQSLGQGPEFLIYFQGTGAADDSGLPNDRFFAVRPEGSVSTLKIQRTERGDSAVYLCASSLMAGAFYEQYFGPGTRLTVT.